One and the same sample provided the 5 T cell receptor beta chains below, sequenced in a study of cytomegalovirus exposure and HLA in healthy donors (dated by TCRdb to the late 2010s). Libraries were built with the immunoSEQ multiplex PCR assay. For the multiplex PCR, a mixture combining 60 forward primers for TCR Vbeta segments and 13 reverse primers for TCR Jbeta segments was used. The clones in this table, taken by TCRdb from immuneACCESS, are in-frame only. Not every clone is retained; where verified, under half of the shortfall comes from an unresolved V gene, and the cause of the rest is unknown. This sample lists some 160,000 clones; about 85% were detected once. Of the sample, 1.3% falls within the top ten clones. The sequencing sample was made of PBMCs. The receptors shown here come from a man aged 50-59 years in good health and CMV-seropositive.

The chain carries TRBV4-1 and TRBJ1-4; TRBD1 might be the D (5 bases). CDR3 length equals 15 residues. V lost 4 bases, J lost 4 bases, and 13 bases lay in between. Germline lookup yields CDR1 MGHRA and CDR2 YSYEKL. The CDR3 region is CASSLAGQSNEKLFF. DNA of the CDR3: TGCGCCAGCAGCCTAGCAGGGCAGAGTAATGAAAAACTGTTTTTT.

CDR3 sequence (DNA): TGTGCCAGTACCCCCTCGGACAGGGGTCGTAACACCATATATTTT. Its protein is CASTPSDRGRNTIYF. V gene TRBV19 combines with J gene TRBJ1-3; TRBD1 aligns across 9 bases. The V gene's germline CDR1 is LNHDA and CDR2 SQIVND (reference sequence). The CDR3 spans 15 residues. V gave up 7 bases and J gave up 7 bases; unmatched junction bases: 11. Variable domain in full (rest from reference TRBV19 and TRBJ1-3): DGGITQSPKYLFRKEGQNVTLSCEQNLNHDAMYWYRQDPGQGLRLIYYSQIVNDFQKGDIAEGYSVSREKKESFPLTVTSAQKNPTAFYLCASTPSDRGRNTIYFGEGSWLTVV.

CDR3 sequence reads: CANLFPGLAGAGQYF. CDR3 DNA sequence: TGCGCCAATCTTTTCCCGGGACTAGCGGGAGCCGGTCAGTACTTC. V and J are TRBV10-2 and TRBJ2-7, with 14 bases lining up with TRBD2. Trimming cost V 10 bases and J 10 bases; bases outside gene matches: 15. CDR3 length: 15 residues. CDR1 WSHSY and CDR2 SAAADI come from the germline V gene.

The chain is built from TRBV9 and TRBJ2-2, with D tentatively TRBD1 (6 bases). The CDR3 loop spans 17 amino acids. Germline V gene lookup returns CDR1 SGDLS and CDR2 YYNGEE. The V gene lost 5 bases and the J gene lost 0 bases, with 17 bases spanning the gap. The CDR3 sequence is CASSAAGAGSNTGELFF. CDR3 bases: TGTGCCAGCAGTGCCGCAGGGGCCGGTTCGAACACCGGGGAGCTGTTTTTT.

The chain links TRBV5-1 to TRBJ1-1, with D perhaps TRBD1 (6 bases). CDR3 length equals 14 residues. Germline V gene lookup returns CDR1 SGHRS and CDR2 YFSETQ. V lost 0 bases, J lost 5 bases, and 11 bases lay in between. CDR3 loop: CASSLALGGTEAFF. The CDR3 nucleotides read TGCGCCAGCAGCTTGGCCTTAGGGGGAACTGAAGCTTTCTTT.